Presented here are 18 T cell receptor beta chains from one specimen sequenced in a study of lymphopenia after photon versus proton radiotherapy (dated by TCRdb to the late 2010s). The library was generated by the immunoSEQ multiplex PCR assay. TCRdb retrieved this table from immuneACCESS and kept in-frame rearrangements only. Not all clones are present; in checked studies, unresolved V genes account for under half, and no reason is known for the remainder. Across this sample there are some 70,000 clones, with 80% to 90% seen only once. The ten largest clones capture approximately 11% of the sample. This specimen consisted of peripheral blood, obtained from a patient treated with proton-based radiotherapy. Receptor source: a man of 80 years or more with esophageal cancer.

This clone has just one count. The CDR3 protein is CASSPAVGRPYEQYF. Here the CDR3 DNA reads TGTGCCAGCTCACCAGCGGTGGGTCGTCCCTACGAGCAGTACTTC. The rearrangement uses TRBV18 and TRBJ2-5, with D uncertain. The DNA end is a closer match to TRBJ2-7, so the J assignment may be wrong. The germline CDR1 and CDR2 sequences are KGHSH and LQKENI. The CDR3 runs to 15 residues.

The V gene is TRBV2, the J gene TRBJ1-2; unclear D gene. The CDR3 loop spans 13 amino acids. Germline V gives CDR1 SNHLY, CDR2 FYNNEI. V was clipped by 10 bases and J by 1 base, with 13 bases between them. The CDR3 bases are TGTGCCACAAAGCCGGGAATTAACTATGGCTACACCTTC. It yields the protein CATKPGINYGYTF.

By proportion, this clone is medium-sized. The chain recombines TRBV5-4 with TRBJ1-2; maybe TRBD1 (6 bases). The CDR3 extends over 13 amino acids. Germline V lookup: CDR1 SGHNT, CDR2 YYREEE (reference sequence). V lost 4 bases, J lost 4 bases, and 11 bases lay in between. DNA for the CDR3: TGTGCCAGCAGCACAGGGTCTGCCTATGGCTACACCTTC. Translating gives CASSTGSAYGYTF.

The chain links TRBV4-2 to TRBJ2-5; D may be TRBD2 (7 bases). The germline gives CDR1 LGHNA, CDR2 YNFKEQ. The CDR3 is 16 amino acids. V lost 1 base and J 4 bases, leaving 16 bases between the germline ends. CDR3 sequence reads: CASSQGGGGEGETQYF. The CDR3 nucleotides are TGTGCCAGCAGCCAAGGGGGCGGGGGCGAGGGAGAGACCCAGTACTTC.

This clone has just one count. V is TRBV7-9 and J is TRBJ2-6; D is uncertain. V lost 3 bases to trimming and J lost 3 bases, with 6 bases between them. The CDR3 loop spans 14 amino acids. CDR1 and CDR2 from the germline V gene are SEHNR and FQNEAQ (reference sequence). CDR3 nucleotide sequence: TGTGCCAGCAGCTTTTCTTATGGGGCCAACGTCCTGACTTTC. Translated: CASSFSYGANVLTF.

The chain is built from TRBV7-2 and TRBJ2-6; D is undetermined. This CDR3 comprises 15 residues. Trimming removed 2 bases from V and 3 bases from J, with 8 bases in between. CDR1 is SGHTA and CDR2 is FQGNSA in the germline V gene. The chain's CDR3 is CASSLSSNGANVLTF. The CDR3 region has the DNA TGTGCCAGCAGCTTAAGTAGCAATGGGGCCAACGTCCTGACTTTC.

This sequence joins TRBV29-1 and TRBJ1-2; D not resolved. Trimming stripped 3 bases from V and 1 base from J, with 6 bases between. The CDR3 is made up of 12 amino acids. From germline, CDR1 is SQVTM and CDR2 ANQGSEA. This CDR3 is CSVDDRNYGYTF. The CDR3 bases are TGCAGCGTTGACGACCGTAACTATGGCTACACCTTC.

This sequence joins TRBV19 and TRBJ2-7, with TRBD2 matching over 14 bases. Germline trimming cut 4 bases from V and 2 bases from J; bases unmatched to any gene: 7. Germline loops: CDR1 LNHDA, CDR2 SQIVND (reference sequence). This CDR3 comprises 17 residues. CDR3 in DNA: TGTGCCAGTAGTACTGGGACTAGCGGGAGTTTTCCCTACGAGCAGTACTTC. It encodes CASSTGTSGSFPYEQYF.

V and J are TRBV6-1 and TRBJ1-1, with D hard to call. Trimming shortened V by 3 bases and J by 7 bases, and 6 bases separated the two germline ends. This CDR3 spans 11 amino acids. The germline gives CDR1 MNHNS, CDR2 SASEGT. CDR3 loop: CASSDSLEAFF. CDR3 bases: TGTGCCAGCAGTGACAGCCTTGAAGCTTTCTTT.

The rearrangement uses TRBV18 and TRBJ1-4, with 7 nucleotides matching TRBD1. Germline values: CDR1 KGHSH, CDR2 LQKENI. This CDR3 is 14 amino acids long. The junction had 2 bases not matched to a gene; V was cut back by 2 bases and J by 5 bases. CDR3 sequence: CASSPGQDNEKLFF. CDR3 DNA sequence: TGTGCCAGCTCACCAGGACAGGACAATGAAAAACTGTTTTTT. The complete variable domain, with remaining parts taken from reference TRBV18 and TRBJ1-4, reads NAGVMQNPRHLVRRRGQEARLRCSPMKGHSHVYWYRQLPEEGLKFMVYLQKENIIDESGMPKERFSAEFPKEGPSILRIQQVVRGDSAAYFCASSPGQDNEKLFFGSGTQLSVL.

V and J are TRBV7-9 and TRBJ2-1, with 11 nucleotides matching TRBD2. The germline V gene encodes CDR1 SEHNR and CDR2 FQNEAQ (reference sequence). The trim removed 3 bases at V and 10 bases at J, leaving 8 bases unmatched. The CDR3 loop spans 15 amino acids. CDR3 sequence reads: CASSFLTSGASEQFF. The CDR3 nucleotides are TGTGCCAGCAGCTTTTTGACTAGCGGGGCGTCGGAGCAGTTCTTC.

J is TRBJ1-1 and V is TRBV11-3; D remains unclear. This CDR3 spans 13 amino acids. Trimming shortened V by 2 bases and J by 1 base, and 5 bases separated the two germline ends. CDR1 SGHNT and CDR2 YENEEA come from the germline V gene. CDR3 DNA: TGTGCCAGCAGCTTACTTCGGAACACTGAAGCTTTCTTT. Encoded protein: CASSLLRNTEAFF.

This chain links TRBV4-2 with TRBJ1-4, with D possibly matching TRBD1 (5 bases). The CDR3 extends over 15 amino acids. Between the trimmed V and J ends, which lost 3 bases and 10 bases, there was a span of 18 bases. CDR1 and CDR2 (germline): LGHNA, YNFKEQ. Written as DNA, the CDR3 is TGTGCCAGCAGCCAGTCCCGGGACCCAATGGGAAAACTGTTTTTT. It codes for CASSQSRDPMGKLFF.

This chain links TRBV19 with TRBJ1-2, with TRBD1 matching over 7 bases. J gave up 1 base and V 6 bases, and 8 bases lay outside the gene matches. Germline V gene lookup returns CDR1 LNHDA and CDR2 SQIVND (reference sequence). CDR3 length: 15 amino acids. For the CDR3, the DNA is TGTGCCAGTAGCCCACAGGGGAAGGGTAACTATGGCTACACCTTC. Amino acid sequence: CASSPQGKGNYGYTF.

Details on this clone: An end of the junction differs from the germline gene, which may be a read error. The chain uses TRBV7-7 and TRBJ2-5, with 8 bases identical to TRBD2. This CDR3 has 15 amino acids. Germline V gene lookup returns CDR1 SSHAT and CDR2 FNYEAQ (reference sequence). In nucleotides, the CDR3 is TGTGCTAGCAGCCCTTTAGCGGGGCGGGGAGAGACCCAGTACTTC. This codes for CASSPLAGRGETQYF.

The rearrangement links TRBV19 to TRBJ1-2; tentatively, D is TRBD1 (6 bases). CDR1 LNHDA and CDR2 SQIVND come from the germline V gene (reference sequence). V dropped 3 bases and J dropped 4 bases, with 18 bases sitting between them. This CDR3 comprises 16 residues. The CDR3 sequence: CASSIWELTGAYGYTF. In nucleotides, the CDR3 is TGTGCCAGTAGTATCTGGGAGCTGACAGGCGCCTATGGCTACACCTTC.

Here the CDR3 reads CASSFGRPDTQYF. CDR3 coding DNA: TGTGCCAGCAGCTTTGGGAGGCCCGATACGCAGTATTTT. The chain links TRBV5-4 to TRBJ2-3; perhaps TRBD2 as D (6 bases). This CDR3 is built from 13 residues. The germline gives CDR1 SGHNT, CDR2 YYREEE (reference sequence). V was shortened by 2 bases and J by 6 bases, with 10 bases between the two germline ends.

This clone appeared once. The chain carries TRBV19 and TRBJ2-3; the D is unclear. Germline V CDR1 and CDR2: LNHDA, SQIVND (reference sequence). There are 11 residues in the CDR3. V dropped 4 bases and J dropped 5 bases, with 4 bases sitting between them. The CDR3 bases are TGTGCCAGTAGTAACCTAGATACGCAGTATTTT. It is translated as CASSNLDTQYF.